This TCR beta chain was retrieved from a study of T cell responses to AZD1222 COVID-19 vaccine. Study outcomes and limitations: Clonal diversity was possibly underestimated, and the donors were mostly white British, with more females. Baseline antibody screening turned up just six seropositive AZD1222 recipients.

This clone appeared once. Antigen unknown. This CDR3 spans 12 amino acids. V lost 0 bases and J 3 bases, leaving 3 bases between the germline ends. Germline CDR1 SGHDT, CDR2 YYEEEE. The repertoire was sequenced with immunoSEQ multiplex PCR; TCRdb's copy has only in-frame clones and lacks some. The profile covers 130,000 to 150,000 clones, with over 75% appearing a single time and around 1.5% taken by the ten largest. This sample comprised peripheral blood, obtained on day 0 of AZD1222 vaccination. The clonotype was recovered from an adult in good health. This chain joins TRBV5-6 and TRBJ1-2, with D uncertain. CDR3 sequence reads: CASSLADYGYTF. CDR3 sequence (DNA): TGTGCCAGCAGCTTGGCAGACTATGGCTACACCTTC.